This passage covers 26 T cell receptor beta chains from one sample sequenced in a study of T cell changes during pregnancy in multiple sclerosis. Profiled with immunoSEQ multiplex PCR; TCRdb holds only in-frame clones, not every one. The sample records about 38,000 clones, about 91% being singletons. Source: CD8+ T cells from peripheral blood mononuclear cells, taken after pregnancy. The receptors were sampled from a female donor with multiple sclerosis, enrolled in a pregnancy study.

The chain links TRBV7-6 to TRBJ2-1, with 8 bases aligning to TRBD2. CDR3 length equals 15 residues. The junction had 8 bases not matched to a gene; V was cut back by 3 bases and J by 7 bases. CDR1 is SGHVS, CDR2 FNYEAQ, per germline. The chain's CDR3 is CASSFRAGVNNEQFF. CDR3 nucleotides: TGTGCCAGCAGCTTCAGAGCGGGAGTAAATAATGAGCAGTTCTTC.

The gene calls are TRBV9 and TRBJ1-2, with a tentative D call TRBD1 (5 bases). The CDR3 is 13 residues long. Germline-derived CDR1 and CDR2 are SGDLS and YYNGEE. V lost 2 bases and J lost 4, with 9 bases in between. The CDR3 DNA reads TGTGCCAGCAGCGTCAGGGATCTCTATGGCTACACCTTC. It encodes CASSVRDLYGYTF.

The chain combines TRBV11-2 with TRBJ1-1; a possible D gene is TRBD1 (5 bases). V was cut by 6 bases and J by 4 bases, with 9 bases left in between. The CDR3 spans 12 residues. Germline CDR1 SGHAT, CDR2 FQNNGV. The CDR3 DNA is TGTGCCAGCAGTTACGGGGGCACTGAAGCTTTCTTT. Protein product: CASSYGGTEAFF.

J is TRBJ2-3 and V is TRBV7-6; 8 nucleotides align to TRBD2. The CDR3 length is 16 residues. Trimming at V came to 4 bases and at J to 0 bases, leaving 6 bases not matched to a gene. CDR1 and CDR2 (germline): SGHVS, FNYEAQ. The CDR3 coding sequence is TGTGCCAGCAGCTCCTTAGCGGGAACTAGCACAGATACGCAGTATTTT. Protein: CASSSLAGTSTDTQYF.

The chain has TRBV9 and TRBJ2-3; D might be TRBD2 (6 bases). This CDR3 has 17 amino acids. V was clipped by 4 bases and J by 1 base, with 19 bases between them. Germline V gives CDR1 SGDLS, CDR2 YYNGEE. In nucleotides, the CDR3 is TGTGCCAGCAGCCAGGAAGTGCGGGAAGCTGGCACAGATACGCAGTATTTT. It codes for CASSQEVREAGTDTQYF.

The chain joins TRBV4-1 to TRBJ1-1, with D unclear. V shed 4 bases and J shed 6 bases, with 18 bases lying between them. The CDR3 length is 15 residues. From germline, CDR1 is MGHRA and CDR2 YSYEKL. CDR3 loop: CASSPRSRTVPEAFF. CDR3 bases: TGCGCCAGCAGCCCTCGGTCCCGAACGGTCCCTGAAGCTTTCTTT.

Ten or more counts support this clone. V usage is TRBV9 and J usage is TRBJ1-2; no clear D gene. Deletions cut 4 bases from V and 4 bases from J, with 11 bases between. Germline V gene data show CDR1 as SGDLS and CDR2 as YYNGEE. The CDR3 has 13 residues. The CDR3 DNA is TGTGCCAGCAGCACCCCAGGTTCCTATGGCTACACCTTC. Translated, it gives CASSTPGSYGYTF.

This chain links TRBV19 with TRBJ1-3; perhaps TRBD1 as D (5 bases). CDR1 LNHDA and CDR2 SQIVND come from the germline V gene (reference sequence). Trimming took off 5 bases at V and 1 base at J, with 21 bases between the two ends. This CDR3 comprises 18 residues. CDR3 residues: CASSSSGALLRSGNTIYF. The CDR3 DNA follows: TGTGCCAGTAGTTCCTCTGGGGCCCTACTGAGGTCTGGAAACACCATATATTTT. The variable domain in full, with the rest retrieved from reference TRBV19 and TRBJ1-3, is DGGITQSPKYLFRKEGQNVTLSCEQNLNHDAMYWYRQDPGQGLRLIYYSQIVNDFQKGDIAEGYSVSREKKESFPLTVTSAQKNPTAFYLCASSSSGALLRSGNTIYFGEGSWLTVV.

V and J are TRBV25-1 and TRBJ1-1; D not certain. Trimming took off 3 bases at V and 0 bases at J, with 11 bases between the two ends. The CDR3 is 15 residues long. The V gene's germline CDR1 is MGHDK and CDR2 SYGVNS. CDR3 sequence: CASSDEGTMNTEAFF. CDR3 in DNA: TGTGCCAGCAGTGATGAGGGAACCATGAACACTGAAGCTTTCTTT.

The genes are TRBV4-1 and TRBJ1-6; no clear D. V gave up 4 bases and J gave up 0 bases, with 10 bases separating them. Germline lookup yields CDR1 MGHRA and CDR2 YSYEKL. The CDR3 runs to 16 residues. CDR3 sequence reads: CASSPDPGSYNSPLHF. DNA for the CDR3: TGCGCCAGCAGCCCCGACCCAGGCTCCTATAATTCACCCCTCCACTTT.

The gene calls are TRBV27 and TRBJ1-1, with unresolved D. Trimming left V 7 bases short and J 11 bases short, with 14 bases between. CDR1 is MNHEY, CDR2 SMNVEV, per germline (reference sequence). The CDR3 covers 11 residues. The CDR3 is CASTFGEEAFF. CDR3 nucleotide sequence: TGTGCCAGCACCTTCGGTGAGGAGGCTTTCTTT.

The V gene is TRBV4-2, the J gene TRBJ2-6; D unresolved. Germline V gene sequence: CDR1 LGHNA, CDR2 YNFKEQ. V was clipped by 0 bases and J by 0 bases, with 6 bases between them. The length of the CDR3 is 16 residues. The CDR3 DNA is TGTGCCAGCAGCCAAGAGAGCCACTCTGGGGCCAACGTCCTGACTTTC. This translates into CASSQESHSGANVLTF.

The chain couples TRBV6-5 to TRBJ1-2, with 7 bases matching TRBD1. The junction had 3 bases not matched to a gene; V was cut back by 0 bases and J by 8 bases. Germline V gene sequence: CDR1 MNHEY, CDR2 SVGAGI. CDR3 length: 13 residues. CDR3 protein: CASSYSRQGGYTF. The CDR3 DNA follows: TGTGCCAGCAGTTACTCGCGACAGGGCGGCTACACCTTC.

The chain carries TRBV19 and TRBJ2-2; D may be TRBD2 (6 bases). Trimming removed 3 bases at V and 10 bases at J, with 12 bases between. The germline CDR1 and CDR2 sequences are LNHDA and SQIVND (reference sequence). The CDR3 is 13 amino acids. The CDR3 here is CASSMRGAEELFF. The DNA for the CDR3 is TGTGCCAGTAGTATGCGGGGAGCGGAGGAGCTGTTTTTT.

The chain has TRBV7-3 and TRBJ2-7, with 16 bases identical to TRBD2. Germline V gene lookup returns CDR1 SGHTA and CDR2 FQGTGA. CDR3 length equals 19 residues. Trimming removed 5 bases from V and 2 bases from J; junction bases left unmatched: 12. The CDR3 DNA reads as TGTGCCAGCAGCGCCGGGACTAGCGGGAGGGCCGTGAACCCCTACGAGCAGTACTTC. Translation: CASSAGTSGRAVNPYEQYF.

The chain employs TRBV11-2 and TRBJ2-7; 7 nucleotides agree with TRBD1. With 0 bases clipped from V and 3 bases from J, the junction kept 8 bases outside the gene matches. The CDR3 totals 16 residues. CDR1 is SGHAT and CDR2 is FQNNGV in the germline V gene. In DNA, the CDR3 is TGTGCCAGCAGCTTAGACCTGAGGGACAGAGGCTACGAGCAGTACTTC. Its protein product is CASSLDLRDRGYEQYF.

The rearrangement joins TRBV11-2 to TRBJ1-2; 11 bases line up with TRBD1. Germline lookup yields CDR1 SGHAT and CDR2 FQNNGV. The V segment lost 3 bases and the J segment 1 base; nucleotides outside the gene matches: 4. The CDR3 runs to 16 residues. CDR3 residues: CASSFPGQGVNYGYTF. CDR3 bases: TGTGCCAGCAGCTTCCCGGGACAGGGGGTTAACTATGGCTACACCTTC.

The rearrangement joins TRBV19 to TRBJ1-2, with TRBD1 identical over 11 bases. Germline loops: CDR1 LNHDA, CDR2 SQIVND (reference sequence). The CDR3 runs to 16 residues. With V trimmed by 6 bases and J by 3 bases, 9 bases remained unmatched. In nucleotides, the CDR3 is TGTGCCAGTAGGGACCAATGGGACAGGGGGGACTATGGCTACACCTTC. This sequence encodes CASRDQWDRGDYGYTF.

V and J are TRBV18 and TRBJ2-3; 7 bases match TRBD1. J was trimmed by 4 bases and V by 2 bases; bases with no gene match: 6. Germline values: CDR1 KGHSH, CDR2 LQKENI. The CDR3 is 15 amino acids. The CDR3 nucleotides are TGTGCCAGCTCACCAAGACAGGGCGTAGCAGATACGCAGTATTTT. Protein product: CASSPRQGVADTQYF.

The rearrangement joins TRBV25-1 to TRBJ2-5, with TRBD2 as a possible D gene (6 bases). The V gene lost 5 bases and the J gene lost 11 bases, with 15 bases spanning the gap. Germline CDR1 and CDR2: MGHDK and SYGVNS. The CDR3 covers 12 residues. As DNA, the CDR3 is TGTGCCAGCAGTAGACGGGGTCGGGAGCAGTACTTC. It specifies CASSRRGREQYF.

This clone appeared a few times. The chain has TRBV19 and TRBJ1-6; D is ambiguous. This CDR3 contains 14 residues. V lost 5 bases and J 9 bases, leaving 14 bases between the germline ends. The V gene's germline CDR1 is LNHDA and CDR2 SQIVND (reference sequence). As DNA, the CDR3 is TGTGCCAGTAGTCGGCAGGTTGATGGTTCACCCCTCCACTTT. Translated: CASSRQVDGSPLHF.

The rearrangement links TRBV18 to TRBJ1-3; 10 nucleotides line up with TRBD1. The CDR3 is 15 amino acids. Germline CDR1 reads KGHSH; CDR2 reads LQKENI. V dropped 4 bases and J dropped 2; count of bases not matched to a gene: 2. In DNA, the CDR3 is TGTGCCAGCTCACTTGACAGGGGGCCTGGAAACACCATATATTTT. Its protein product is CASSLDRGPGNTIYF. Together with reference TRBV18 and TRBJ1-3, the CDR3 gives the full variable domain: NAGVMQNPRHLVRRRGQEARLRCSPMKGHSHVYWYRQLPEEGLKFMVYLQKENIIDESGMPKERFSAEFPKEGPSILRIQQVVRGDSAAYFCASSLDRGPGNTIYFGEGSWLTVV.

CDR3: CAWSGSDTGELFF. The CDR3 bases are TGTGCCTGGAGTGGGAGTGACACCGGGGAGCTGTTTTTT. The chain joins TRBV30 to TRBJ2-2; D uncertain. V shed 1 base and J shed 3 bases, with 6 bases lying between them. CDR3 size: 13 residues. CDR1 and CDR2 (germline): GTSNPN, SVGIG (reference sequence).

The chain carries TRBV19 and TRBJ1-1; D not resolved. V lost 4 bases, J lost 5 bases, and 8 bases lay in between. Per germline, CDR1 LNHDA and CDR2 SQIVND (reference sequence). This CDR3 has 12 residues. The CDR3 protein is CASSTSRTEAFF. The CDR3 DNA is TGTGCCAGTAGTACCTCTCGGACTGAAGCTTTCTTT.

The genes are TRBV7-2 and TRBJ2-7; no clear D. Germline-derived CDR1 and CDR2 are SGHTA and FQGNSA. Trimming took 6 bases from V and 2 from J, leaving 5 bases between them. The CDR3 length is 11 residues. The CDR3 DNA reads TGTGCCAGCAGTTCCACCTACGAGCAGTACTTC. Protein: CASSSTYEQYF.

This clone was counted only a few times. The chain is built from TRBV9 and TRBJ1-1; no clear D gene. V was trimmed by 4 bases and J by 11 bases, leaving 9 bases between them. CDR1 is SGDLS and CDR2 is YYNGEE in the germline V gene. The CDR3 is 10 residues long. CDR3 sequence: CASSPKRAFF. DNA for the CDR3: TGTGCCAGCAGCCCAAAGAGGGCTTTCTTT.